The 4 T cell receptor beta chains given below trace back to one sample, sequenced in a study of blood T cell repertoires in COVID-19 (dated by TCRdb to about 2020). Libraries were constructed by the immunoSEQ multiplex PCR assay. The table comes from immuneACCESS by way of TCRdb, which keeps in-frame sequences with V and J called. Part of the clones is missing from these tables; in studies checked, under half for an unresolved V gene and the rest for unknown reasons. The sample table holds about 12,000 clones, of which about 73% were seen once. The ten largest clones add up to roughly 32% of the sample. Sequencing used peripheral blood. These receptors all come from a human donor in a cohort sampled during active COVID-19.

This clone showed up just a few times. The V call is TRBV3-1 (or the pseudogene TRBV3-2), the J call TRBJ1-2; D call uncertain. Trimming removed 6 bases from V and 7 bases from J, with 21 bases in between. The CDR3 totals 15 residues. The germline V gene encodes CDR1 LGHDT and CDR2 YNNKEL (reference sequence). In DNA form, the CDR3 reads TGTGCCAGCAGTCAAAGGCGGATTTACCCCGTTGGCTACACCTTC. It codes for CASSQRRIYPVGYTF.

V and J are TRBV7-9 and TRBJ2-5; 8 bases agree with TRBD2. Looked up from germline, CDR1 is SEHNR and CDR2 is FQNEAQ (reference sequence). CDR3 length equals 18 residues. V dropped 4 bases and J dropped 3; count of bases not matched to a gene: 16. CDR3 in amino acids: CASSSPFTGRGSKETQYF. The CDR3 DNA sequence: TGTGCCAGCAGCTCCCCTTTCACCGGGAGGGGTTCCAAAGAGACCCAGTACTTC. The entire variable domain, with the rest obtained from reference TRBV7-9 and TRBJ2-5, is as follows: DTGVSQNPRHKITKRGQNVTFRCDPISEHNRLYWYRQTLGQGPEFLTYFQNEAQLEKSRLLSDRFSAERPKGSFSTLEIQRTEQGDSAMYLCASSSPFTGRGSKETQYFGPGTRLLVL.

This chain links TRBV7-8 with TRBJ2-3, with 8 bases matching TRBD2. Trimming cost V 4 bases and J 2 bases; bases outside gene matches: 5. Germline CDR1 reads SGHVS; CDR2 reads FQNEAQ. This CDR3 spans 15 amino acids. The CDR3 reads CASSSSLAVTDTQYF. The CDR3 nucleotides read TGTGCCAGCAGCTCGTCACTAGCGGTCACAGATACGCAGTATTTT.

The chain joins TRBV7-8 to TRBJ1-1; 7 nucleotides agree with TRBD1. This CDR3 is 15 amino acids long. Unmatched junction bases numbered 9, after V lost 5 bases and J lost 3 bases. The germline V gene encodes CDR1 SGHVS and CDR2 FQNEAQ. CDR3 in DNA: TGTGCCAGCAGCACCCAGACAGGGATTTACACTGAAGCTTTCTTT. Protein sequence: CASSTQTGIYTEAFF.